This T cell receptor (beta chain) was found in a study of T-cell memory formation after mild COVID-19. As for the study in general: Most TCR clusters belonged to a single donor. Findings and limits, study-wide: Contracting clones, day 15 to 85, had balanced CD4/CD8, and later expanders favored CD4+. Within pre-infection memory, some responding clones were found, suggesting cross-reactive memory joined.

This clonotype was found a few times. Antigen specificity is unknown. TCRdb redid the calling of the 5' RACE reads with MiXCR, one entry per CDR3 protein. Of roughly 15,000 distinct CDR3 sequences in the sample, roughly 23% were seen once. With V trimmed by 4 bases and J by 4 bases, 11 bases remained unmatched. Germline V gene lookup returns CDR1 SGHRS and CDR2 YFSETQ. This CDR3 has 16 residues. The clonotype comes from a man between 18 and 29 years old who had mild COVID-19 (a few samples of this study predate the infection). Cell type and time point are not known. Sequencing input: PBMCs or a T cell subset sorted from them (not recorded which). V and J are TRBV5-1 and TRBJ1-3; 7 bases fit TRBD1. This CDR3 is CASSLWTGDAGNTIYF. The CDR3 DNA sequence: TGCGCCAGCAGCCTATGGACAGGCGACGCAGGAAACACCATATATTTT. Drawing the rest from reference TRBV5-1 and TRBJ1-3, the complete variable domain is KAGVTQTPRYLIKTRGQQVTLSCSPISGHRSVSWYQQTPGQGLQFLFEYFSETQRNKGNFPGRFSGRQFSNSRSEMNVSTLELGDSALYLCASSLWTGDAGNTIYFGEGSWLTVV.